Each of the 7 T cell receptor beta chains below was sequenced from the same sample in a study of CD8 T cells in Susac syndrome. An input of about 0.5 to 1 ug of RNA was subjected to reverse transcription using random hexamers. TCRdb passed the immunoSEQ multiplex PCR reads through MiXCR, listing each CDR3 protein once. The table shows about 120,000 distinct CDR3 sequences, with 92% occurring only once. Sequencing used CD8+ T cells from PBMCs. These receptors all come from a human donor in good health.

The sample holds one count of this clonotype. This chain links TRBV3-1 with TRBJ2-3; the match to TRBD2 covers 7 bases. With V trimmed by 2 bases and J by 4 bases, 15 bases remained unmatched. Germline CDR1 LGHDT, CDR2 YNNKEL (reference sequence). The CDR3 sequence is 18 residues long. The CDR3 region has the DNA TGTGCCAGCAGCCAAAGAGAGATTCTGGCGGGAGACCCAGATACGCAGTATTTT. Translated, it gives CASSQREILAGDPDTQYF.

The chain joins TRBV20-1 to TRBJ2-5; D is perhaps TRBD1 or TRBD2 (5 bases each). Per the germline V gene, CDR1 is DFQATT and CDR2 is SNEGSKA (reference sequence). The CDR3 contains 10 residues. V lost 6 bases to trimming and J lost 5 bases, with 7 bases between them. CDR3 in DNA: TGCAGTGCCTGGGGGGAGACCCAGTACTTC. Translation gives CSAWGETQYF.

The rearrangement links TRBV4-3 to TRBJ2-5, with D possibly matching TRBD2 (5 bases). V was shortened by 0 bases and J by 5 bases, with 13 bases between the two germline ends. The CDR3 extends over 15 amino acids. In germline, CDR1 is LGHNA, CDR2 YSLEER. CDR3 loop: CASSQEGRGIETQYF. The DNA for the CDR3 is TGCGCCAGCAGCCAAGAAGGTCGAGGGATCGAGACCCAGTACTTC.

The rearrangement joins TRBV6-2 or TRBV6-3 to TRBJ2-5; the D is unclear. Germline CDR1 and CDR2: MNHEY and SVGEGT. V shed 2 bases and J shed 2 bases, with 18 bases lying between them. The CDR3 length is 17 residues. CDR3 nucleotides: TGTGCCAGCAGTTACGTTATCCTCCCGTCGGGTCAAGAGACCCAGTACTTC. Translated: CASSYVILPSGQETQYF.

This clonotype occurred once. The chain carries TRBV3-1 and TRBJ1-2, with D possibly TRBD1 on 5 matching bases. This CDR3 contains 15 residues. V was shortened by 5 bases and J by 7 bases, with 20 bases between the two germline ends. CDR1 and CDR2 (germline): LGHDT, YNNKEL (reference sequence). The CDR3 DNA reads TGTGCCAGCAGCGTCACTCCACAGGCCCCCTTTGGCTACACCTTC. Residues: CASSVTPQAPFGYTF.

The chain links TRBV7-9 to TRBJ1-2; 9 bases agree with TRBD1. V was clipped by 1 base and J by 1 base; unmatched bases: 4. Germline CDR1 and CDR2: SEHNR and FQNEAQ (reference sequence). This CDR3 comprises 16 residues. This CDR3 is CASSLGSGQGNYGYTF. CDR3 coding DNA: TGTGCCAGCAGCTTAGGGTCGGGACAGGGTAACTATGGCTACACCTTC.

This sequence joins TRBV20-1 and TRBJ1-1; TRBD1 aligns across 10 bases. V shed 6 bases, J shed 8 bases, and the junction held 9 bases outside the gene matches. The CDR3 extends over 13 amino acids. CDR1 is DFQATT and CDR2 is SNEGSKA in the germline V gene (reference sequence). This CDR3 is CSAQTGGLTEAFF. The CDR3 DNA reads TGCAGTGCCCAGACAGGGGGCCTGACCGAAGCTTTCTTT.